One sample yielded the 17 T cell receptor beta chains listed below, sequenced in a study of T cell changes during pregnancy in multiple sclerosis. Assay: immunoSEQ multiplex PCR; the TCRdb copy retains only in-frame clones and omits some. The top ten clones hold more than 0.6% of a sample with about 44,000 clones, just under 95% of them seen once. Sequences were derived from CD4+ T cells from peripheral blood mononuclear cells, sampled in the first trimester of pregnancy. These TCRs come from a female donor with multiple sclerosis, enrolled in a pregnancy study.

J is TRBJ2-2 and V is TRBV6-5, with 7 bases aligning to TRBD2. Trimming at V came to 4 bases and at J to 4 bases, leaving 3 bases not matched to a gene. This CDR3 has 14 residues. Germline V gene sequence: CDR1 MNHEY, CDR2 SVGAGI. For the CDR3, the DNA is TGTGCCAGCAGTTCCCTAGCGGTCACCGGGGAGCTGTTTTTT. Encoded protein: CASSSLAVTGELFF.

The chain joins TRBV7-8 to TRBJ2-1; D uncertain. Trimming pared 1 base from V and 7 bases from J, leaving 11 bases between. CDR1 is SGHVS and CDR2 is FQNEAQ in the germline V gene. This CDR3 has 14 residues. Here the CDR3 DNA reads TGTGCCAGCAGCTTAGATTCCTTCGGGAATGAGCAGTTCTTC. This sequence encodes CASSLDSFGNEQFF.

This chain joins TRBV5-1 and TRBJ2-2; TRBD2 aligns across 8 bases. This CDR3 has 16 residues. V lost 4 bases and J lost 0; bases outside the gene matches: 5. Germline V CDR1 and CDR2: SGHRS, YFSETQ. The CDR3 nucleotides read TGCGCCAGCAGCCCGACTAGCGTGACGAACACCGGGGAGCTGTTTTTT. It encodes CASSPTSVTNTGELFF. The whole variable domain, filled in from reference TRBV5-1 and TRBJ2-2, reads KAGVTQTPRYLIKTRGQQVTLSCSPISGHRSVSWYQQTPGQGLQFLFEYFSETQRNKGNFPGRFSGRQFSNSRSEMNVSTLELGDSALYLCASSPTSVTNTGELFFGEGSRLTVL.

The V and J genes are TRBV4-3 and TRBJ2-4; 9 positions match TRBD1. The germline V gene encodes CDR1 LGHNA and CDR2 YSLEER. CDR3 length: 13 residues. V dropped 4 bases and J dropped 8; count of bases not matched to a gene: 3. The CDR3 spells CASSLRTGDIQYF. The CDR3 DNA sequence: TGCGCCAGCAGCCTCAGGACAGGGGACATTCAGTACTTC.

The V call is TRBV5-4, the J call TRBJ2-2; 7 bases are shared with TRBD2. Per germline, CDR1 SGHNT and CDR2 YYREEE (reference sequence). J gave up 0 bases and V 4 bases, and 6 bases lay outside the gene matches. This CDR3 has 16 residues. CDR3 sequence: CASSTPGLTNTGELFF. The CDR3 DNA follows: TGTGCCAGCAGCACGCCGGGACTAACGAACACCGGGGAGCTGTTTTTT.

The rearrangement links TRBV5-4 to TRBJ2-5; tentatively, D is TRBD2 (5 bases). This CDR3 is 15 amino acids long. Germline V lookup: CDR1 SGHNT, CDR2 YYREEE (reference sequence). The V end was cut by 1 base, the J end by 5 bases, with 15 bases between. As DNA, the CDR3 is TGTGCCAGCAGCTTGTTCATGAGGGCCGAGGAGACCCAGTACTTC. Protein: CASSLFMRAEETQYF.

The rearrangement joins TRBV11-2 to TRBJ2-7; tentatively, D is TRBD2 (6 bases). The CDR3 sequence is 14 residues long. V lost 7 bases and J lost 5, with 18 bases in between. Germline-derived CDR1 and CDR2 are SGHAT and FQNNGV. CDR3 in DNA: TGTGCCAGCACCCGGCTACTCACGGGGGACGAGCAGTACTTC. Amino acids: CASTRLLTGDEQYF.

CDR3 DNA sequence: TGTGCCAGCAGTGCAACCCCCGACAGGGATGCTTTCTTT. Translated, it gives CASSATPDRDAFF. The rearrangement joins TRBV6-1 to TRBJ1-1, with 7 bases aligning to TRBD1. V was pared by 4 bases and J by 11 bases, with 10 bases of the junction left unmatched. Germline V gene data show CDR1 as MNHNS and CDR2 as SASEGT. The length of the CDR3 is 13 residues.

V is TRBV19 and J is TRBJ2-2; 8 nucleotides line up with TRBD1. With V trimmed by 6 bases and J by 2 bases, 2 bases remained unmatched. This CDR3 comprises 14 residues. Looked up from germline, CDR1 is LNHDA and CDR2 is SQIVND (reference sequence). Here the CDR3 DNA reads TGTGCCAGTAGGGGACAGGCCAACACCGGGGAGCTGTTTTTT. Its protein product is CASRGQANTGELFF.

The chain links TRBV19 to TRBJ2-3, with 10 bases matching TRBD2. Per the germline V gene, CDR1 is LNHDA and CDR2 is SQIVND (reference sequence). V lost 8 bases and J lost 1; bases outside the gene matches: 9. The CDR3 is 16 amino acids. The CDR3 sequence: CASGTSARGGTDTQYF. CDR3 DNA: TGTGCCAGTGGGACTAGCGCCCGAGGGGGCACAGATACGCAGTATTTT.

The chain links TRBV4-1 to TRBJ1-5, with D maybe TRBD1 (6 bases). CDR1 is MGHRA and CDR2 is YSYEKL in the germline V gene. The CDR3 covers 16 residues. V dropped 1 base and J dropped 5 bases, with 15 bases sitting between them. The CDR3 DNA reads TGCGCCAGCAGCCAAGTTCCGGGGGGCTCCCATCAGCCCCAGCATTTT. Translated, it gives CASSQVPGGSHQPQHF.

The chain links TRBV19 to TRBJ2-5; the D gene is possibly TRBD2 (6 bases). V lost 4 bases, J lost 7 bases, and 16 bases lay in between. The CDR3 spans 14 residues. Germline loops: CDR1 LNHDA, CDR2 SQIVND (reference sequence). CDR3 nucleotide sequence: TGTGCCAGTAGTACCATAAGCGGGTCTATGACCCAGTACTTC. As protein: CASSTISGSMTQYF.

This clone was counted once. The chain links TRBV11-3 to TRBJ2-2; 12 bases match TRBD1. There are 15 residues in the CDR3. The germline V gene encodes CDR1 SGHNT and CDR2 YENEEA. J was trimmed by 8 bases and V by 4 bases; bases with no gene match: 5. In DNA form, the CDR3 reads TGTGCCAGCAGCTCGGGACAGGGGGCCTCGGGGGAGCTGTTTTTT. Protein product: CASSSGQGASGELFF.

The chain recombines TRBV11-2 with TRBJ2-5; D is possibly TRBD2 (7 bases). V lost 5 bases and J lost 5, with 18 bases in between. The CDR3 spans 15 residues. Germline V gene sequence: CDR1 SGHAT, CDR2 FQNNGV. This CDR3 is CASSQRGGARETQYF. The CDR3 DNA is TGTGCCAGCAGCCAACGAGGGGGGGCTCGGGAGACCCAGTACTTC.

The genes are TRBV14 and TRBJ2-1, with a weak D call TRBD2 (6 bases). The CDR3 has 16 residues. V was clipped by 4 bases and J by 3 bases, with 16 bases between them. Germline V lookup: CDR1 SGHDN, CDR2 FVKESK. CDR3 DNA sequence: TGTGCCAGCAGCCGGAGTACCGGAGCGGGCTACAATGAGCAGTTCTTC. It is translated as CASSRSTGAGYNEQFF.

This chain uses TRBV13 with TRBJ2-6; D possibly corresponds to TRBD2 (6 bases). The CDR3 is 17 residues long. Trimming took 2 bases from V and 0 from J, leaving 11 bases between them. Per germline, CDR1 PRHDT and CDR2 FYEKMQ (reference sequence). This CDR3 is CASSLLEGNSGANVLTF. The CDR3 DNA is TGTGCCAGCAGCTTATTGGAGGGTAACTCTGGGGCCAACGTCCTGACTTTC.

The chain employs TRBV6-6 and TRBJ2-7; 9 bases are shared with TRBD2. This CDR3 has 14 residues. J lost 9 bases, V lost 5 bases, and 11 bases had no gene match. Germline values: CDR1 MNHNY, CDR2 SVGAGI (reference sequence). As DNA, the CDR3 is TGTGCCAGCAGTGCCGGGACTAGCCGAGTGGGGCAGTACTTC. Protein: CASSAGTSRVGQYF.